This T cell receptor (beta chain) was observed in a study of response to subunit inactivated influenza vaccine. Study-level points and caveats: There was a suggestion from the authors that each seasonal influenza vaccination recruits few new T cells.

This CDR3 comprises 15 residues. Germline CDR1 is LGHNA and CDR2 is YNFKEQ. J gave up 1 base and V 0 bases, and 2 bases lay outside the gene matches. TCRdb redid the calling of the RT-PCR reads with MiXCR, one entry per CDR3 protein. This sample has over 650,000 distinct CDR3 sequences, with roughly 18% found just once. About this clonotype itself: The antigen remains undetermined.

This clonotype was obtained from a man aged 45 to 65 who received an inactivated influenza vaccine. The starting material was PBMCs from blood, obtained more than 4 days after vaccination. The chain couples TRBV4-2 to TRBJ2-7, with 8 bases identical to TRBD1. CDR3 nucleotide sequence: TGTGCCAGCAGCCAAGAAAGGACAGGGTCCTACGAGCAGTACTTC. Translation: CASSQERTGSYEQYF.